This T cell receptor beta chain was obtained from a study of tumor-infiltrating lymphocytes in primary liver carcinoma. Looking at the study overall: Samples yielded about 3.65 to 8 million productive TCRbeta reads, similar across tissue types.

DNA and RNA were both co-extracted from 20-30 mg of bulk tissue that had not been sorted. A note on this clonotype: An end of the junction does not agree with germline; a read error may underlie this.

From germline, CDR1 is SGHRS and CDR2 YFSETQ. The CDR3 is made up of 15 amino acids. The input was approximately 500 ng total RNA; TCR beta cDNA was made from it with a constant-region primer. Nested multiplex PCR, run for three rounds with slightly modified ARM-PCR, yielded TCR beta libraries. Amplification in the first two PCR rounds was performed using TRBV1-TRBV30 forward primers and a C-beta reverse primer for 10 cycles each. One entry per CDR3 protein, called by TCRdb with MiXCR from the multiplex PCR reads. This sample has fewer than 250,000 distinct CDR3 sequences, with around four fifths found just once.

What was sequenced was tumor tissue from primary liver carcinoma. This clonotype was sampled from a man between 35 and 55 years old with primary liver carcinoma and hepatitis B virus infection. The chain joins TRBV5-1 to TRBJ2-1; 10 bases match TRBD2. CDR3 sequence (DNA): TGCGCCAGCAGCTCTCTAGCGGGAGAGTCCAATGATCAGTTCTTC. It translates to CASSSLAGESNDQFF.